Listed here are 16 T cell receptor beta chains from one sample, sequenced in a study (dated by TCRdb to 2016 to 2018). Libraries were made using RT-PCR. The sequencer listed for this sample is Illumina MiSeq. TCRdb redid the processing of the public reads, applying fastp at Q25 and MiXCR, and retained in-frame beta chains. Each CDR3 protein gets just one entry, which takes the most common genes and DNA from the rows behind it. Present in this sample are fewer than 800,000 distinct CDR3 sequences, 11% to 15% of which were seen just once. Clones ranked in the top ten supply 3.6% of the sample. The material sequenced was memory CD4+ T cells from blood. These receptors were obtained from a female donor in good health, serving as a healthy control.

V and J are TRBV30 and TRBJ1-3; D gene ambiguous. Looked up from germline, CDR1 is GTSNPN and CDR2 is SVGIG (reference sequence). The ends were cut back, 0 bases at V and 0 bases at J, with 9 bases in the middle. CDR3 length: 15 residues. As DNA, the CDR3 is TGTGCCTGGAGTGTTAATACGGGCTCTGGAAACACCATATATTTT. Protein: CAWSVNTGSGNTIYF.

This clonotype has more than one count but fewer than ten. The CDR3 spells CATRSGQPSYEQYF. The CDR3 region has the DNA TGTGCCACCAGATCGGGACAGCCTTCCTACGAGCAGTACTTC. The chain is built from TRBV24-1 and TRBJ2-7, with 7 nucleotides matching TRBD1. The CDR3 is 14 residues long. The trim removed 7 bases at V and 1 base at J, leaving 6 bases unmatched. Germline CDR1 and CDR2: KGHDR and SFDVKD.

J is TRBJ2-7 and V is TRBV29-1, with TRBD1 identical over 7 bases. Germline trimming cut 4 bases from V and 4 bases from J; bases unmatched to any gene: 10. This CDR3 has 14 amino acids. Germline V gene lookup returns CDR1 SQVTM and CDR2 ANQGSEA. The CDR3 DNA reads as TGCAGCGTTGCTCAAGGGGGCTTAGTATACGAGCAGTACTTC. Protein product: CSVAQGGLVYEQYF.

The gene calls are TRBV4-2 and TRBJ1-3; D call uncertain. The germline V gene encodes CDR1 LGHNA and CDR2 YNFKEQ. The V end was cut by 0 bases, the J end by 8 bases, with 17 bases between. The CDR3 runs 16 residues. The CDR3 loop reads CASSQEIGNPEDTIYF. The CDR3 DNA follows: TGTGCCAGCAGCCAAGAAATCGGGAACCCGGAGGACACCATATATTTT.

The V and J genes are TRBV15 and TRBJ2-1; 10 bases are shared with TRBD2. The CDR3 is 17 residues long. Germline assignment: CDR1 LNHNV and CDR2 YYDKDF (reference sequence). The J segment lost 4 bases and the V segment lost 0 bases, leaving 6 bases of the junction unmatched. CDR3 DNA: TGTGCCACCAGCAGAGACCCGGGACTAGCGATTTACAATGAGCAGTTCTTC. Translating it yields CATSRDPGLAIYNEQFF.

The sample holds a few counts of this clonotype. A read error may account for a junction end that differs from germline. The rearrangement joins TRBV4-2 to TRBJ1-3; the D is unclear. Germline V gene lookup returns CDR1 LGHNA and CDR2 YNFKEQ. The CDR3 spans 11 residues. In DNA form, the CDR3 reads TGTGCCAGCAGCCAACAAGGACTTACTACTTTT. It yields the protein CASSQQGLTTF.

This sequence joins TRBV14 and TRBJ1-1; D is uncertain. The CDR3 contains 14 residues. The germline CDR1 and CDR2 sequences are SGHDN and FVKESK. V was clipped by 1 base and J by 1 base, with 7 bases between them. Here the CDR3 reads CASSQGNQNTEAFF. CDR3 DNA: TGTGCCAGCAGCCAAGGGAACCAGAACACTGAAGCTTTCTTT.

This chain uses TRBV7-9 with TRBJ1-3, with D unclear. This CDR3 has 15 amino acids. V shed 5 bases and J shed 0 bases, with 11 bases lying between them. CDR1 is SEHNR, CDR2 FQNEAQ, per germline (reference sequence). CDR3 sequence: CASSPLGGSGNTIYF. CDR3 coding DNA: TGTGCCAGCAGCCCGCTGGGCGGCTCTGGAAACACCATATATTTT.

This rearrangement joins TRBV27 to TRBJ2-3; possible D gene TRBD1, 6 bases. CDR3 length: 14 residues. Trimming removed 8 bases from V and 0 bases from J, with 12 bases in between. Per germline, CDR1 MNHEY and CDR2 SMNVEV (reference sequence). CDR3 sequence: CASAPGQSTDTQYF. CDR3 sequence (DNA): TGTGCCAGCGCCCCCGGACAGAGCACAGATACGCAGTATTTT.

This clonotype appeared a few times. The chain links TRBV20-1 to TRBJ1-2, with D possibly being TRBD1 (6 bases). The V end was cut by 3 bases, the J end by 4 bases, with 9 bases between. Germline CDR1 DFQATT, CDR2 SNEGSKA (reference sequence). The CDR3 spans 12 residues. CDR3 in amino acids: CSASGQLYGYTF. Written as DNA, the CDR3 is TGCAGTGCTAGCGGACAGCTCTATGGCTACACCTTC.

This clonotype was found a few times. V is TRBV7-2 and J is TRBJ2-5, with TRBD1 as a possible D gene (6 bases). CDR1 SGHTA and CDR2 FQGNSA come from the germline V gene. The CDR3 extends over 15 amino acids. Trimming removed 1 base at V and 9 bases at J, with 18 bases between. The chain's CDR3 is CASSLEGPTGRAQYF. For the CDR3, the DNA is TGTGCCAGCAGCTTAGAGGGACCGACAGGAAGGGCCCAGTACTTC.

This clonotype was counted a few times. The chain carries TRBV20-1 and TRBJ1-1; D is unresolved. Trimming removed 1 base at V and 3 bases at J, with 9 bases between. Germline assignment: CDR1 DFQATT and CDR2 SNEGSKA (reference sequence). The CDR3 is 13 residues long. In DNA, the CDR3 is TGCAGTGCTAGAGTGGGCATTTACACTGAAGCTTTCTTT. Encoded protein: CSARVGIYTEAFF.

Many counts were recorded for this clonotype. This chain connects TRBV20-1 to TRBJ1-1, with D possibly being TRBD1 (5 bases). Germline V gives CDR1 DFQATT, CDR2 SNEGSKA (reference sequence). V was cut by 7 bases and J by 3 bases, with 18 bases left in between. The CDR3 is made up of 14 amino acids. The CDR3 coding sequence is TGCAGTGTCCCGCCTCCGGGACTGTACACTGAAGCTTTCTTT. Translated, it gives CSVPPPGLYTEAFF.

This clonotype was detected once. A much larger clone lies one base from this, so it may be a read error. The genes are TRBV9 and TRBJ2-3, with D perhaps TRBD2 (6 bases). This CDR3 comprises 17 residues. V shed 4 bases and J shed 6 bases, with 24 bases lying between them. CDR1 is SGDLS, CDR2 YYNGEE, per germline. This CDR3 reads CASSSLTSRRTVDTQYF. The DNA for the CDR3 is TGTGCCAGCAGCTCCCTAACTAGCAGGAGGACCGTGGATACGCAGTATTTT.

The J gene is TRBJ1-1, the V gene TRBV11-2; D uncertain. Germline assignment: CDR1 SGHAT and CDR2 FQNNGV. This CDR3 is built from 13 residues. The ends were cut back, 5 bases at V and 1 base at J, with 8 bases in the middle. In nucleotides, the CDR3 is TGTGCCAGCAGCCGATTTTCGAACACTGAAGCTTTCTTT. Translated: CASSRFSNTEAFF. Looking up the rest from reference TRBV11-2 and TRBJ1-1 gives the full variable domain: EAGVAQSPRYKIIEKRQSVAFWCNPISGHATLYWYQQILGQGPKLLIQFQNNGVVDDSQLPKDRFSAERLKGVDSTLKIQPAKLEDSAVYLCASSRFSNTEAFFGQGTRLTVV.

The chain employs TRBV9 and TRBJ2-3, with a tentative D call TRBD2 (6 bases). The CDR3 contains 16 residues. Trimming stripped 3 bases from V and 0 bases from J, with 14 bases between. Per germline, CDR1 SGDLS and CDR2 YYNGEE. CDR3 amino acids: CASSASIRGSTDTQYF. CDR3 nucleotides: TGTGCCAGCAGCGCCTCCATCCGGGGGAGCACAGATACGCAGTATTTT.